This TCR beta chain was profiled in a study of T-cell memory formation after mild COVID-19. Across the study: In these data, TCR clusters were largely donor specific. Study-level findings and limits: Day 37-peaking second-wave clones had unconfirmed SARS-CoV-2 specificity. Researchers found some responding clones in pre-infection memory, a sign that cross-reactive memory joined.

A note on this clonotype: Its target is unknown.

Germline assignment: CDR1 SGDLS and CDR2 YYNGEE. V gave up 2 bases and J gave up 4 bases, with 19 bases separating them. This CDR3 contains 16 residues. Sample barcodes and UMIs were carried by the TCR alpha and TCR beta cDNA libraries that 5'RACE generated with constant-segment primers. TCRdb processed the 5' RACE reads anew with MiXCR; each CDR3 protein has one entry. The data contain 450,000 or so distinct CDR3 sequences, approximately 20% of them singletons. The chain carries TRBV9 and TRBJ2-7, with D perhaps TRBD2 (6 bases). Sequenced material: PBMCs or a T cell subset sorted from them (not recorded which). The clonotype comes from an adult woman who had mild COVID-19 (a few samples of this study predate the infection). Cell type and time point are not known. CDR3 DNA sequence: TGTGCCAGCAGCGTCGGGTTGGCGGGAAATCAGTACGAGCAGTACTTC. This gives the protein CASSVGLAGNQYEQYF. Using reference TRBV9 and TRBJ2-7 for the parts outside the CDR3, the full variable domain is DSGVTQTPKHLITATGQRVTLRCSPRSGDLSVYWYQQSLDQGLQFLIQYYNGEERAKGNILERFSAQQFPDLHSELNLSSLELGDSALYFCASSVGLAGNQYEQYFGPGTRLTVT.